The 3 T cell receptor beta chains reported below all come from one sample, sequenced in a study of siplizumab effects on memory and regulatory T cells. The data were produced by immunoSEQ multiplex PCR, yet TCRdb's version contains in-frame clones alone and is incomplete. Seen here are 55,000 to 70,000 clones, roughly 93% observed once, and the top ten hold around two fifths. Sequenced input: CD8+ T cells sorted from blood. The origin of the receptors is a human donor in good health.

V is TRBV4-3 and J is TRBJ2-1; 9 nucleotides align to TRBD2. The length of the CDR3 is 14 residues. J was trimmed by 8 bases and V by 4 bases; bases with no gene match: 6. CDR1 is LGHNA, CDR2 YSLEER, per germline. This CDR3 is CASSRGGRAHEQFF. CDR3 in DNA: TGCGCCAGCAGCCGAGGCGGGAGGGCCCATGAGCAGTTCTTC.

The genes are TRBV9 and TRBJ2-2; D might be TRBD2 (5 bases). V dropped 3 bases and J dropped 7 bases, with 7 bases sitting between them. The CDR3 has 12 residues. Germline values: CDR1 SGDLS, CDR2 YYNGEE. CDR3 sequence: CASSGTLGELFF. DNA for the CDR3: TGTGCCAGCAGCGGGACTCTCGGGGAGCTGTTTTTT.

The chain couples TRBV4-1 to TRBJ1-4; D is ambiguous. Germline lookup yields CDR1 MGHRA and CDR2 YSYEKL. The CDR3 consists of 15 residues. The V gene lost 3 bases and the J gene lost 5 bases, with 13 bases spanning the gap. The CDR3 is CASSQVGFTNEKLFF. The CDR3 DNA reads as TGCGCCAGCAGCCAGGTTGGGTTTACGAATGAAAAACTGTTTTTT.